This T cell receptor (beta chain) came from a study of response to subunit inactivated influenza vaccine. The germline V gene has CDR1 LGHNA and CDR2 YSLEER. CDR3 length equals 15 residues. V was pared by 1 base and J by 6 bases, with 12 bases between. About this clonotype: No antigen is known for it.

Notes on the study in general: T cells newly recruited by each seasonal influenza vaccination are few, the authors suggested.

TCRdb independently ran MiXCR on the RT-PCR reads; one entry per CDR3 protein. Among about 300,000 distinct CDR3 sequences listed, around a fifth were seen once. The rearrangement links TRBV4-3 to TRBJ2-2; D unclear. The material was PBMCs from blood, obtained approximately 20 months after vaccination. This receptor was identified in a man between 50 and 69 years old who received an inactivated influenza vaccine. The CDR3, as DNA: TGCGCCAGCAGCCAAGCCCCTCGGGCTCCCGGGGAGCTGTTTTTT. Its protein product is CASSQAPRAPGELFF.